The rows below give T cell receptor beta chains drawn from one sample of a study of blood T cell repertoires in COVID-19. Libraries were prepared by immunoSEQ multiplex PCR; TCRdb keeps only in-frame clonotypes and omits some of them. The data hold some 430,000 clones, with 90% observed a single time. The sequenced sample consisted of PBMCs or T cells enriched from blood (not recorded which). Receptor source: a young man who had recovered from COVID-19. CDR3s include the opening cysteine and the closing phenylalanine or tryptophan. A D gene is named only where the DNA matches it firmly. Clone sizes are given selectively: once, few, many, or a class where the clone is expanded.

D: NA
size: NA
J: TRBJ1-2
V: TRBV30
CDR3: CAWRVSYGYTF
DNA: TGTGCCTGGAGGGTCAGCTATGGCTACACCTTC

D: NA
size: NA
J: TRBJ1-1
V: TRBV9
CDR3: CASSVTSENTEAFF
DNA: TGTGCCAGCAGCGTAACGAGTGAGAACACTGAAGCTTTCTTT

D: NA
size: NA
J: TRBJ2-1
V: TRBV6-9
CDR3: CASRENTYNEQFF
DNA: TGTGCCAGCAGGGAGAATACCTACAATGAGCAGTTCTTC

D: TRBD1
size: NA
J: TRBJ1-6
V: TRBV9
CDR3: CASSAQGLGSPLHF
DNA: TGTGCCAGCAGCGCACAGGGGTTGGGTTCACCCCTCCACTTT

D: NA
size: NA
J: TRBJ1-6
V: TRBV7-2
CDR3: CASSSTQMMTGGAPLHF
DNA: TGTGCCAGCAGCTCTACCCAAATGATGACGGGGGGAGCACCCCTCCACTTT

D: TRBD2
size: NA
J: TRBJ2-1
V: TRBV3-1/TRBV3-2
CDR3: CASSQVLREGPLVYNEQFF
DNA: TGTGCCAGCAGCCAAGTGTTGAGGGAGGGTCCTCTGGTGTACAATGAGCAGTTCTTC

D: TRBD2
size: NA
J: TRBJ2-3
V: TRBV20-1
CDR3: CSASVSGMKDTQYF
DNA: TGCAGTGCTAGTGTTAGCGGGATGAAAGATACGCAGTATTTT

D: NA
size: NA
J: TRBJ2-3
V: TRBV3-1/TRBV3-2
CDR3: CASSQGALSTDTQYF
DNA: TGTGCCAGCAGCCAAGGGGCCCTGAGTACAGATACGCAGTATTTT

D: NA
size: NA
J: TRBJ1-2
V: TRBV15
CDR3: CATSRNQQDQGGYTF
DNA: TGTGCCACCAGCAGAAACCAACAGGACCAGGGCGGCTACACCTTC

D: NA
size: NA
J: TRBJ1-2
V: TRBV9
CDR3: CASSETGTRYTF
DNA: TGTGCCAGCAGCGAAACAGGGACACGCTACACCTTC

D: NA
size: NA
J: TRBJ1-3
V: TRBV11-3
CDR3: CASSLTGIGSSGNTIYF
DNA: TGTGCCAGCAGCTTAACAGGGATCGGGTCCTCTGGAAACACCATATATTTT

D: NA
size: NA
J: TRBJ1-6
V: TRBV28
CDR3: CATLIDRSNPSPLHF
DNA: TGTGCCACCCTCATTGACAGGTCAAACCCCTCACCCCTCCACTTT

D: NA
size: NA
J: TRBJ1-2
V: TRBV29-1
CDR3: CSVEIRGGYGYTF
DNA: TGCAGCGTTGAAATCAGGGGCGGATATGGCTACACCTTC

D: NA
size: NA
J: TRBJ1-1
V: TRBV7-2
CDR3: CASSLVPLAGNTEAFF
DNA: TGTGCCAGCAGCTTAGTGCCATTGGCGGGGAACACTGAAGCTTTCTTT

D: TRBD1
size: NA
J: TRBJ2-6
V: TRBV19
CDR3: CASSKGQGAPGANVLTF
DNA: TGTGCCAGTAGTAAAGGACAGGGGGCGCCTGGGGCCAACGTCCTGACTTTC

D: NA
size: few
J: TRBJ1-5
V: TRBV6-5
CDR3: CAGSRGHQPQHF
DNA: TGTGCCGGGAGCAGGGGCCATCAGCCCCAGCATTTT

D: NA
size: NA
J: TRBJ1-5
V: TRBV6-1
CDR3: CASSERGGAWQPQHF
DNA: TGTGCCAGCAGTGAAAGGGGGGGCGCCTGGCAGCCCCAGCATTTT